This TCR beta chain came from a study of cytotoxic CD8 clonotypes in ibrutinib-treated CLL. This clone was counted a single time. The assay was immunoSEQ multiplex PCR, and TCRdb's table has in-frame clones only and misses some. The table includes 140,000 or so clones, 70% to 80% detected once. Between the trimmed V and J ends, which lost 4 bases and 0 bases, there was a span of 10 bases. This CDR3 has 14 amino acids. Germline V gene lookup returns CDR1 SGHTA and CDR2 FQGNSA. The receptor was derived from a human donor with chronic lymphocytic leukemia. The starting material was PBMCs, obtained after 12 months of ibrutinib treatment. The chain has TRBV7-2 and TRBJ2-7, with D unresolved. The CDR3 loop is CASSSRPSSYEQYF. Here the CDR3 DNA reads TGTGCCAGCAGCTCTCGACCCAGCTCCTACGAGCAGTACTTC.